This T cell receptor (beta chain) emerged from a study of blood T cell repertoires in COVID-19. Whole-study context: The analysed material was cDNA or gDNA that came from T cells, B-cell-depleted T cells, or PBMCs.

V lost 1 base and J lost 4, with 7 bases in between. In germline, CDR1 is LNHDA, CDR2 SQIVND (reference sequence). CDR3 length: 13 residues. Study members were between about 18 and 95 years old and lived in 20 to 30 US regions. Here immunoSEQ multiplex PCR was the method, and the copy in TCRdb shows in-frame clones only, minus some. The sample shows 380,000 or so clones, roughly 90% of them seen only once. Input material: PBMCs or T cells enriched from blood (not recorded which). This sequence was found in a woman younger than 45 with acute COVID-19. The chain has TRBV19 and TRBJ1-2, with D hard to call. CDR3 nucleotides: TGTGCCAGTAGTATAGTCCGGGGCTATGGCTACACCTTC. Amino acid sequence: CASSIVRGYGYTF.